What follows is one TCR beta chain and its context. What it recognizes is unknown. The table came from immunoSEQ multiplex PCR; TCRdb's copy has only in-frame clones and leaves some out. The profile covers 20,000 to 25,000 clones, with around two thirds appearing a single time and around 2.6% taken by the ten largest. Samples were taken several times over chemoradiotherapy. This sample was included in a study of chemoradiotherapy in HPV16-positive cancers. On the study more broadly: Candidate HPV-specific clones and shared TCR motifs came from two HPV16-positive patients.

General study points: Candidate HPV-specific clones and E7-related TCR motifs grew in tumor during treatment.

The CDR3 has 14 residues. V dropped 7 bases and J dropped 7; count of bases not matched to a gene: 7. Germline CDR1 MGHDK, CDR2 SYGVNS. The sample was gathered from a patient who underwent chemoradiotherapy. V usage is TRBV25-1 and J usage is TRBJ2-2; 9 bases fit TRBD1. This TCR derives from a human donor with HPV-associated anogenital cancer. The CDR3 loop is CASTHRGLNGELFF. In DNA form, the CDR3 reads TGTGCCAGCACTCACAGGGGGCTGAACGGGGAGCTGTTTTTT.